The 17 T cell receptor beta chains below come from one sample, sequenced in a study of blood T cell repertoires in COVID-19. Clones were read by immunoSEQ multiplex PCR, and TCRdb kept only the in-frame ones, dropping some. The table shows about 250,000 clones, with about 80% occurring only once. Material for sequencing was peripheral blood. The receptors come from a man older than 75 with acute or convalescent COVID-19.

This chain's CDR3 is CASSPGQKGTEAFF. CDR3 nucleotide sequence: TGTGCCAGCAGCCCTGGACAGAAGGGTACTGAAGCTTTCTTT. V and J are TRBV11-3 and TRBJ1-1; TRBD1 might be the D (6 bases). This CDR3 is 14 amino acids long. Germline assignment: CDR1 SGHNT and CDR2 YENEEA. Trimming took off 5 bases at V and 5 bases at J, with 15 bases between the two ends.

The J gene is TRBJ1-2, the V gene TRBV12-3 or TRBV12-4; 8 nucleotides agree with TRBD1. CDR3 length: 13 residues. V dropped 6 bases and J dropped 7; count of bases not matched to a gene: 7. This chain's CDR3 is CASSPDRGGGYTF. The DNA of the CDR3 is TGTGCCAGCAGCCCCGACAGGGGTGGTGGCTACACCTTC.

This chain uses TRBV7-8 with TRBJ1-5, with 9 bases identical to TRBD1. This CDR3 is built from 15 residues. The V and J ends lost 5 bases and 6 bases, in that order; junction bases with no gene match: 8. CDR1 and CDR2 from the germline V gene are SGHVS and FQNEAQ. Here the CDR3 DNA reads TGTGCCAGCAGCCGCTTACAGGGGGCCGGTCAGCCCCAGCATTTT. It codes for CASSRLQGAGQPQHF.

This clone was observed a single time. The chain carries TRBV5-1 and TRBJ2-3; no clear D. The V and J ends lost 2 bases and 12 bases respectively, with 22 bases between them. Germline loops: CDR1 SGHRS, CDR2 YFSETQ. This CDR3 comprises 15 residues. The CDR3 DNA is TGCGCCAGCAGCTTAACTCCCCGAGGCGACGACCCTCAGTATTTT. Its translation is CASSLTPRGDDPQYF. The variable domain in full, with the rest retrieved from reference TRBV5-1 and TRBJ2-3, is KAGVTQTPRYLIKTRGQQVTLSCSPISGHRSVSWYQQTPGQGLQFLFEYFSETQRNKGNFPGRFSGRQFSNSRSEMNVSTLELGDSALYLCASSLTPRGDDPQYFGPGTRLTVL.

The chain carries TRBV6-6 and TRBJ2-7; possible D gene TRBD1, 5 bases. The length of the CDR3 is 14 residues. Between the trimmed V and J ends, which lost 6 bases and 4 bases, there was a span of 16 bases. CDR1 and CDR2 (germline): MNHNY, SVGAGI (reference sequence). CDR3 DNA: TGTGCCAGCAGCTCCTCAGGGCTAGGGTACGAGCAGTACTTC. It translates to CASSSSGLGYEQYF.

The chain recombines TRBV20-1 with TRBJ1-5; D not resolved. This CDR3 is built from 13 residues. Trimming cost V 3 bases and J 2 bases, with 8 bases left between them. Germline-derived CDR1 and CDR2 are DFQATT and SNEGSKA (reference sequence). CDR3 in amino acids: CSASHSGNQPQHF. The DNA for the CDR3 is TGCAGTGCTAGTCATTCGGGCAATCAGCCCCAGCATTTT.

This chain links TRBV28 with TRBJ2-2, with a weak D call TRBD2 (5 bases). V was cut by 7 bases and J by 6 bases, with 12 bases left in between. Per germline, CDR1 MDHEN and CDR2 SYDVKM. This CDR3 spans 13 amino acids. The CDR3 region has the DNA TGTGCCAGCAACCTCGGGGTCCCCGGGGAGCTGTTTTTT. Its protein product is CASNLGVPGELFF.

V gene TRBV28 combines with J gene TRBJ1-5; TRBD1 agrees at 8 bases. The CDR3 loop spans 17 amino acids. After removal of 5 bases from V and 4 bases from J, the junction contained 13 bases not matched to a gene. Germline V gene sequence: CDR1 MDHEN, CDR2 SYDVKM. CDR3: CASSVRDRGRRNQPQHF. CDR3 nucleotides: TGTGCCAGCAGTGTAAGAGACAGGGGACGAAGGAATCAGCCCCAGCATTTT.

This clone was counted a single time. The chain uses TRBV6-6 and TRBJ1-2; D unclear. In germline, CDR1 is MNHNY, CDR2 SVGAGI (reference sequence). The germline V and J ends were trimmed by 2 bases and 2 bases, with 12 bases remaining between them. This CDR3 spans 15 amino acids. CDR3 amino acids: CASSYDGETNYGYTF. The CDR3 DNA sequence: TGTGCCAGCAGTTACGACGGGGAAACAAACTATGGCTACACCTTC.

This clone was seen more than once but under ten times. The chain joins TRBV20-1 to TRBJ1-1, with D possibly TRBD1 on 5 matching bases. This CDR3 is built from 11 residues. The V gene's germline CDR1 is DFQATT and CDR2 SNEGSKA (reference sequence). Deletions cut 3 bases from V and 8 bases from J, with 10 bases between. The CDR3 region is CSASSGHEAFF. The CDR3 DNA sequence: TGCAGTGCTAGTTCTGGACACGAAGCTTTCTTT.

The V and J genes are TRBV2 and TRBJ2-1; TRBD2 agrees at 16 bases. Germline V lookup: CDR1 SNHLY, CDR2 FYNNEI. This CDR3 comprises 15 residues. V shed 6 bases and J 8 bases; nucleotides not matched to a gene: 4. The CDR3 loop reads CASRGTSGRAHEQFF. CDR3 nucleotides: TGTGCCAGCAGAGGGACTAGCGGGAGGGCCCATGAGCAGTTCTTC.

The V and J genes are TRBV6-5 and TRBJ1-2, with 10 bases identical to TRBD1. V shed 5 bases, J shed 0 bases, and the junction held 3 bases outside the gene matches. The CDR3 has 15 residues. Germline CDR1 MNHEY, CDR2 SVGAGI. The CDR3 DNA is TGTGCCAGCAGTCGGACAGGGGGAACTAACTATGGCTACACCTTC. It yields the protein CASSRTGGTNYGYTF.

V and J are TRBV6-5 and TRBJ2-5; 11 positions agree with TRBD1. This CDR3 has 14 amino acids. CDR1 and CDR2 (germline): MNHEY, SVGAGI. With V trimmed by 8 bases and J by 7 bases, 9 bases remained unmatched. CDR3 sequence (DNA): TGTGCCAGCCGCCCGGGACAGGGGGGCCGGACCCAGTACTTC. Translating it yields CASRPGQGGRTQYF.

This chain uses TRBV9 with TRBJ2-2, with 7 nucleotides matching TRBD1. Germline assignment: CDR1 SGDLS and CDR2 YYNGEE. The CDR3 has 15 amino acids. With V trimmed by 7 bases and J by 3 bases, 9 bases remained unmatched. The CDR3 loop reads CASAAGGTHTGELFF. The CDR3 DNA reads TGTGCCAGCGCGGCAGGGGGAACTCACACCGGGGAGCTGTTTTTT.

The chain joins TRBV12-5 to TRBJ1-2; 7 bases line up with TRBD1. The CDR3 consists of 13 residues. V gave up 6 bases and J gave up 4 bases; unmatched junction bases: 5. Germline V gives CDR1 LGHNT, CDR2 FRNRAP. The CDR3 coding sequence is TGTGCTAGTGGCTCGACAGGGTTCTATGGCTACACCTTC. Protein product: CASGSTGFYGYTF.

There are a few counts of this clone. This rearrangement joins TRBV28 to TRBJ1-2, with a possible D match to TRBD1 (5 bases). The germline CDR1 and CDR2 sequences are MDHEN and SYDVKM. The V and J ends lost 7 bases and 12 bases respectively, with 18 bases between them. The CDR3 is 12 amino acids. CDR3 residues: CASILAPGPHTF. CDR3 sequence (DNA): TGTGCCAGCATCCTGGCCCCAGGGCCCCACACCTTC.

The chain is built from TRBV18 and TRBJ2-3; D call uncertain. Trimming pared 5 bases from V and 2 bases from J, leaving 14 bases between. The germline gives CDR1 KGHSH, CDR2 LQKENI. The CDR3 totals 15 residues. The CDR3 DNA reads TGTGCCAGCTCAACCCGGAACAGATTCACAGATACGCAGTATTTT. The encoded protein is CASSTRNRFTDTQYF. Full variable domain (remainder filled in from reference TRBV18 and TRBJ2-3): NAGVMQNPRHLVRRRGQEARLRCSPMKGHSHVYWYRQLPEEGLKFMVYLQKENIIDESGMPKERFSAEFPKEGPSILRIQQVVRGDSAAYFCASSTRNRFTDTQYFGPGTRLTVL.